This T cell receptor (beta chain) was recovered during a study of T cells in localized non-small cell lung cancer. Regarding the study as a whole: A higher density of T cells in blood coincided with extended overall survival. There was higher T cell clonality in uninvolved adjacent lung than in tumor, and it was highest there.

The repertoire was sequenced with immunoSEQ multiplex PCR; TCRdb's copy has only in-frame clones and lacks some. Of 75,000 to 80,000 clones in the sample, around 89% were seen once. Regarding this clone: Its matching antigen is unknown.

The V end lost 3 bases, the J end lost 5 bases, and 20 bases lay between the germline ends. Germline values: CDR1 SGDLS, CDR2 YYNGEE. The length of the CDR3 is 16 residues. This sequence was found in a woman aged 40-75 years with stage I squamous cell lung carcinoma. Here the sequenced sample was peripheral blood, taken before any cancer treatment. V usage is TRBV9 and J usage is TRBJ2-5; D possibly uses TRBD1 or TRBD2 (5 bases each). In DNA form, the CDR3 reads TGTGCCAGCAGCGGAGAGGGGTCAGGGAGAGGGGAGACCCAGTACTTC. This encodes CASSGEGSGRGETQYF. Full variable domain (rest looked up from reference TRBV9 and TRBJ2-5): DSGVTQTPKHLITATGQRVTLRCSPRSGDLSVYWYQQSLDQGLQFLIQYYNGEERAKGNILERFSAQQFPDLHSELNLSSLELGDSALYFCASSGEGSGRGETQYFGPGTRLLVL.